The 4 T cell receptor beta chains given below trace back to one sample, sequenced in a study of identical twins. TCRdb recomputed calls from the 5' RACE reads with MiXCR, one row per CDR3 protein. The repertoire includes about 900,000 distinct CDR3 sequences, 10% to 15% of them detected once, and around 1.5% sits in the top ten. The same sample was also used in a study of yellow fever vaccine responses in identical twins.

Material for sequencing was PBMCs. These receptors all come from a woman younger than 30 in good health.

This clonotype was seen a few times. The chain carries TRBV6-1 and TRBJ1-2, with a weak D call TRBD1 (6 bases). CDR1 is MNHNS and CDR2 is SASEGT in the germline V gene. The V gene lost 6 bases and the J gene lost 0 bases, with 14 bases spanning the gap. CDR3 length: 15 residues. The CDR3 sequence: CASSPDRPTNYGYTF. For the CDR3, the DNA is TGTGCCAGCAGCCCAGACAGGCCTACTAACTATGGCTACACCTTC.

This CDR3 is CASSPPWGGNEQFF. As DNA, the CDR3 is TGTGCCAGCTCACCCCCATGGGGCGGGAATGAGCAGTTCTTC. The gene calls are TRBV18 and TRBJ2-1; TRBD1 or TRBD2 may be the D gene (5 bases each). V shed 3 bases and J shed 7 bases, with 13 bases lying between them. The CDR3 has 14 amino acids. Per germline, CDR1 KGHSH and CDR2 LQKENI.

This clonotype was observed a handful of times. The genes are TRBV19 and TRBJ2-1; 7 nucleotides match TRBD2. The junction had 6 bases not matched to a gene; V was cut back by 4 bases and J by 3 bases. Germline V CDR1 and CDR2: LNHDA, SQIVND (reference sequence). CDR3 size: 15 residues. CDR3 residues: CASSKARTSYNEQFF. The CDR3 DNA follows: TGTGCCAGTAGTAAAGCCCGGACTAGCTACAATGAGCAGTTCTTC.

V and J are TRBV6-1 and TRBJ2-6; D is possibly TRBD1 or TRBD2 (5 bases each). CDR3 size: 15 residues. Germline loops: CDR1 MNHNS, CDR2 SASEGT. V was trimmed by 5 bases and J by 0 bases, leaving 8 bases between them. The CDR3 is CASSSGHSGANVLTF. CDR3 coding DNA: TGTGCCAGCAGTAGCGGACACTCTGGGGCCAACGTCCTGACTTTC.